This entry is about one T cell receptor (beta chain). The antigen remains unidentified. The sample belongs to a study of radiotherapy plus CTLA-4 blockade in lung cancer. General study results and limits: After treatment with radiotherapy plus ipilimumab, TCR clones that came from the tumor expanded in blood.

The CDR3 runs to 14 residues. The ends lost 4 bases at V and 2 bases at J; junction bases unmatched: 4. Germline CDR1 is LNHDA and CDR2 is SQIVND (reference sequence). The study treated chemo-refractory metastatic non-small-cell lung cancer patients with focal radiation plus ipilimumab CTLA-4 blockade. Assay: immunoSEQ multiplex PCR; the TCRdb copy retains only in-frame clones and omits some. Among roughly 75,000 clones listed, 78% were seen once. Sequenced here: peripheral blood, sampled from a patient treated with radiotherapy plus ipilimumab. V usage is TRBV19 and J usage is TRBJ2-7; 8 bases align to TRBD1. This receptor was taken from a human donor with non-small cell lung cancer whose response to radiotherapy plus ipilimumab could not be evaluated. Some clones in this sample may be carry-over from other donors' samples. The CDR3, as DNA: TGTGCCAGTAGTACTCGGGACAGGACCTACGAGCAGTACTTC. Translation gives CASSTRDRTYEQYF.